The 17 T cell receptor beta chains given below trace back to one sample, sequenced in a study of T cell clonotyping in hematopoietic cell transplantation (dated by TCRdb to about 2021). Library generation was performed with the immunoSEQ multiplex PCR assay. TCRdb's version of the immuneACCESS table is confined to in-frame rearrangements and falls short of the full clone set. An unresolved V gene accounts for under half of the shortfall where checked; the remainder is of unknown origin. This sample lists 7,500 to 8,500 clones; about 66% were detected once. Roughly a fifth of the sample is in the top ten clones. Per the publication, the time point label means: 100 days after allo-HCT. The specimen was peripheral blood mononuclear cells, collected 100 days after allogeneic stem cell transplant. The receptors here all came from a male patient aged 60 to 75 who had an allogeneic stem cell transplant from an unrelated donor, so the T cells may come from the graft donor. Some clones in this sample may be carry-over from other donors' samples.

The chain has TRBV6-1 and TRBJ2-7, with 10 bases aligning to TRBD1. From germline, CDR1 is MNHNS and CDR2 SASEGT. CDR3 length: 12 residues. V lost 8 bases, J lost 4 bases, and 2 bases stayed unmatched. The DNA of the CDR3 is TGTGCCAGCTCGGACAGGGGGTACGAGCAGTACTTC. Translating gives CASSDRGYEQYF.

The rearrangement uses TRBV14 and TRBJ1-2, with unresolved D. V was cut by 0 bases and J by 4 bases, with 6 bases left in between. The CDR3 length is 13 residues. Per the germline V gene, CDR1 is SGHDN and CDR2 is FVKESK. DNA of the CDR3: TGTGCCAGCAGCCAAGATCGGGCCTATGGCTACACCTTC. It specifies CASSQDRAYGYTF.

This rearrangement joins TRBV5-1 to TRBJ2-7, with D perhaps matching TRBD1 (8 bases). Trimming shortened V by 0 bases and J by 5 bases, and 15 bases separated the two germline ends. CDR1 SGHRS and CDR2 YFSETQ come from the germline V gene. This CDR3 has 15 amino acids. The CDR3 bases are TGCGCCAGCAGCTTGGGGACAGGGAGGGATGACGAGCAGTACTTC. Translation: CASSLGTGRDDEQYF.

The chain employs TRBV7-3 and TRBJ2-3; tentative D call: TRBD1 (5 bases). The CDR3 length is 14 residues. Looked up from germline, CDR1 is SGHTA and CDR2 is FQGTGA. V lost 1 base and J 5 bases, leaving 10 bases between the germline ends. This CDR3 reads CASSLRGIIDTQYF. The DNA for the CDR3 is TGTGCCAGCAGCTTAAGGGGCATCATAGATACGCAGTATTTT.

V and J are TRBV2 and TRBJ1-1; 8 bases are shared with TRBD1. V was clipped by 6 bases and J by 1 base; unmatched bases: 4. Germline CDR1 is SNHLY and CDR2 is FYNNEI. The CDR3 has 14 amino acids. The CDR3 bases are TGTGCCAGCAGCGAACAGGGGGAGAACACTGAAGCTTTCTTT. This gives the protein CASSEQGENTEAFF.

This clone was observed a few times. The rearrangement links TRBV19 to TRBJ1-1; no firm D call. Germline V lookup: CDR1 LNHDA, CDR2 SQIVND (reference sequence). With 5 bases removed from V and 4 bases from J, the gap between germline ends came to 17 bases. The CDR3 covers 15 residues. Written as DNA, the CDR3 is TGTGCCAGTAGTTTCGACCATTCGGGAGCCACTGAAGCTTTCTTT. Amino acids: CASSFDHSGATEAFF.

DNA for the CDR3: TGTGCCTGGAGCTTCAGGGGCTATGGCTACACCTTC. Protein product: CAWSFRGYGYTF. The chain recombines TRBV30 with TRBJ1-2; D is possibly TRBD1 (6 bases). The CDR3 extends over 12 amino acids. Trimming removed 3 bases from V and 4 bases from J, with 9 bases in between. Germline CDR1 and CDR2: GTSNPN and SVGIG (reference sequence).

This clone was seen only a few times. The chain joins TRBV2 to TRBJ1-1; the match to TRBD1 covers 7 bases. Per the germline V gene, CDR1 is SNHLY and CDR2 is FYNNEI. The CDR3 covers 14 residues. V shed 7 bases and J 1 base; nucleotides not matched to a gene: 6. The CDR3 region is CASMRGRWNTEAFF. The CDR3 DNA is TGTGCCAGCATGAGGGGGCGATGGAACACTGAAGCTTTCTTT.

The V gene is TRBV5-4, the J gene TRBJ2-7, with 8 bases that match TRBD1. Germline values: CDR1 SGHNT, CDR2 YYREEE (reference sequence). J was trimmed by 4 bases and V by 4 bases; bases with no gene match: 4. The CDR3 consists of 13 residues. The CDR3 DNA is TGTGCCAGCAGCCCCCGACAGGGGTACGAGCAGTACTTC. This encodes CASSPRQGYEQYF. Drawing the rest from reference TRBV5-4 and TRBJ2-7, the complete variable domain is ETGVTQSPTHLIKTRGQQVTLRCSSQSGHNTVSWYQQALGQGPQFIFQYYREEENGRGNFPPRFSGLQFPNYSSELNVNALELDDSALYLCASSPRQGYEQYFGPGTRLTVT.

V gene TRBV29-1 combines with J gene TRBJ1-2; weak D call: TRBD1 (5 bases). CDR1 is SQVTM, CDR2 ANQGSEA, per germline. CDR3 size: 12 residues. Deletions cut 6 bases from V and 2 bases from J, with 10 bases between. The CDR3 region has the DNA TGCAGCGTGGTTCCAGGGAACTATGGCTACACCTTC. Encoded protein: CSVVPGNYGYTF. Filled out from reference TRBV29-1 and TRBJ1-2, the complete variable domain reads SAVISQKPSRDICQRGTSLTIQCQVDSQVTMMFWYRQQPGQSLTLIATANQGSEATYESGFVIDKFPISRPNLTFSTLTVSNMSPEDSSIYLCSVVPGNYGYTFGSGTRLTVV.

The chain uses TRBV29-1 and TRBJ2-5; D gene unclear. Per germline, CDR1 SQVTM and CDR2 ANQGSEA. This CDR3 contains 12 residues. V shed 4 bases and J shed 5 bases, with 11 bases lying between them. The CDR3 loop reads CSVAGLGETQYF. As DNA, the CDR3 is TGCAGCGTTGCGGGCTTGGGGGAGACCCAGTACTTC.

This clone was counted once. CDR3 amino acids: CAISQLDRVGGYTF. The DNA of the CDR3 is TGTGCCATCAGTCAACTCGACAGGGTAGGTGGCTACACCTTC. The chain has TRBV10-3 and TRBJ1-2, with 7 bases matching TRBD1. The J segment lost 7 bases and the V segment lost 5 bases, leaving 10 bases of the junction unmatched. The V gene's germline CDR1 is ENHRY and CDR2 SYGVKD. This CDR3 comprises 14 residues.

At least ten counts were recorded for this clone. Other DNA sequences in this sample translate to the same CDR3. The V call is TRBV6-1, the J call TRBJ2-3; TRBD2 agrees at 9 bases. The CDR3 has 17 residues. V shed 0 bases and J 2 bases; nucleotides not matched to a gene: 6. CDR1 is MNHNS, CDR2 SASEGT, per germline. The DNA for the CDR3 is TGTGCCAGCAGTGAAGCGCTAGCGGGGCGTTCCACAGATACGCAGTATTTT. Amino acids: CASSEALAGRSTDTQYF.

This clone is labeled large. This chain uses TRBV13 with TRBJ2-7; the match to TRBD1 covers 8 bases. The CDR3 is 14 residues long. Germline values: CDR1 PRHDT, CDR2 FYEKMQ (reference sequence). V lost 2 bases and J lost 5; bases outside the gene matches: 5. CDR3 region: CASSLRQGAHEQYF. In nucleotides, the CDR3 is TGTGCCAGCAGCTTAAGGCAGGGGGCACACGAGCAGTACTTC.

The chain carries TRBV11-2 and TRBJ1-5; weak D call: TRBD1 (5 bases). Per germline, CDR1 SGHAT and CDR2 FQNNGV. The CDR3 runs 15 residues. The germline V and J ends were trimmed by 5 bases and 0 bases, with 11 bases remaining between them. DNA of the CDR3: TGTGCCAGCAGCCCGACAGACAATAGCAATCAGCCCCAGCATTTT. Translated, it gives CASSPTDNSNQPQHF.

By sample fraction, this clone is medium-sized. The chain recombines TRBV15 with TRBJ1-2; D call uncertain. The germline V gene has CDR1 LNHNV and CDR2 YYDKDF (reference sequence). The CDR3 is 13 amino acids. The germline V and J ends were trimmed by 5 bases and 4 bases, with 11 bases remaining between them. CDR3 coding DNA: TGTGCCACCAGCTCTGACGGACTCTATGGCTACACCTTC. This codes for CATSSDGLYGYTF.

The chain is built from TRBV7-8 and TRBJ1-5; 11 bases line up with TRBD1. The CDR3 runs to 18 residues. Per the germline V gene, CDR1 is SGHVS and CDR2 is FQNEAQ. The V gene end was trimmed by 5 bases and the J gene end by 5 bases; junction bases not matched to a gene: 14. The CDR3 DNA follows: TGTGCCAGCAGCCCTTGGACAGGGGGCCGGGGAAGGTATCAGCCCCAGCATTTT. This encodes CASSPWTGGRGRYQPQHF.